This T cell receptor (beta chain) was documented in a study of T cells in Graves' hyperthyroidism and ophthalmopathy. Broader study findings: In validation, the model predicted ophthalmopathy. These predictions came a median roughly 6.5 months before onset. In blood, most of the thyroid clonotypes expanded above 0.001 were also present.

What was amplified from RNA transcripts were TCR beta CDR3 regions. First-round RT-PCR with HTBI primers amplified the TCR CDR3 region. TCRdb re-called the multiplex PCR reads with MiXCR, one entry per CDR3 protein. The sample includes 350,000 to 450,000 distinct CDR3 sequences, over 11% of them seen just once. These patients, aged 18 to 65, had recently diagnosed hyperthyroidism lasting under 2 months. Uncontrolled infection, other autoimmune disease, pregnancy and lactation each barred patients from inclusion. The CDR3 spans 11 residues. The germline V gene has CDR1 ENHRY and CDR2 SYGVKD. V lost 8 bases to trimming and J lost 1 base, with 2 bases between them. On this clonotype itself: As yet, its antigen is unknown.

The origin of this receptor is a woman aged 55-70 years with Graves' hyperthyroidism. V usage is TRBV10-3 and J usage is TRBJ2-2; D remains ambiguous. The sequencing sample was made of blood. The CDR3 region is CAIGNTGELFF. In nucleotides, the CDR3 is TGTGCCATCGGGAACACCGGGGAGCTGTTTTTT.